The rows below give T cell receptor beta chains drawn from one sample of a study of blood T cells in healthy people across ages. TCRdb redid the calling of the 5' RACE reads with MiXCR, one entry per CDR3 protein. The top ten clones hold around 30% of a sample with approximately 670,000 distinct CDR3 sequences, approximately 40% of them seen once. The sequencing sample was made of blood. Receptor source: a man of 80 years or more in good health. Both conserved end residues are part of each CDR3. A D gene is named only where the DNA matches it firmly. Not all rows give a size; the values are once, few, many and, for expanded clones, a class.

J gene,V gene,D gene,clone size,CDR3 DNA,CDR3 protein
TRBJ2-7,TRBV12-5,TRBD1,few,TGTGCTAGTGGTTTGGCCACCGGGACAGGGAACTACGAGCAGTACTTC,CASGLATGTGNYEQYF
TRBJ1-5,TRBV19,TRBD1,-,TGTGCCAGTGGTATAGCAGGGGGCCGTCAGCCCCAGCATTTT,CASGIAGGRQPQHF
TRBJ1-2,TRBV29-1,-,-,TGCAGCGTTGAAGATCGGGGGACATCGCCGTGGGGCTACACCTTC,CSVEDRGTSPWGYTF
TRBJ1-4,TRBV4-3,-,-,TGCGCCAGCAGCCAAGGGACTCGGGGGGAAAAACTGTTTTTT,CASSQGTRGEKLFF
TRBJ2-3,TRBV11-2,-,-,TGTGCCAGCAGCTTAGAGGGGGCTCCTAGCACAGATACGCAGTATTTT,CASSLEGAPSTDTQYF
TRBJ2-7,TRBV5-1,-,-,TGCGCCAGCAGCCCACCGACACTTTCCTACGAGCAGTACTTC,CASSPPTLSYEQYF
TRBJ2-7,TRBV28,TRBD2,few,TGTGCCAGCAGTTTATTCGGGACTAGCGGGAGGCTGAGCTCCTACGAGCAGTACTTC,CASSLFGTSGRLSSYEQYF
TRBJ2-5,TRBV7-2,-,many,TGTGCCAGCAGCGCCCCCCGGTTCGGAGAGACCCAGTACTTC,CASSAPRFGETQYF
TRBJ2-5,TRBV7-2,TRBD2,-,TGTGCCAGCAGCTTACTAGCGGGGGCTACCCCTGAGACCCAGTACTTC,CASSLLAGATPETQYF
TRBJ2-2,TRBV29-1,-,-,TGCAGCGTTAGGGGGGGGCAGGGGTCCACCGGGGAGCTGTTTTTT,CSVRGGQGSTGELFF
TRBJ2-2,TRBV7-2,TRBD1,-,TGTGCCAGCAGAGCGGACAGGGGGTGGGCCGGGGAGCTGTTTTTT,CASRADRGWAGELFF
TRBJ2-7,TRBV5-1,TRBD1,once,TGCGCCAGCAGCTTGGAGGGACAGGCACGACGTGAGCAGTACTTC,CASSLEGQARREQYF
TRBJ1-2,TRBV9,-,many,TGTGCCAGCAGCCCCCGGACCGGGAATCTCTATGGCTACACCTTC,CASSPRTGNLYGYTF
TRBJ1-4,TRBV5-1,-,-,TGCGCCAGCAGCTTGGGGTCAGTCGATGAAAAACTGTTTTTT,CASSLGSVDEKLFF
TRBJ2-5,TRBV12-3/TRBV12-4,TRBD2,-,TGTGCCAGCAGTACTTCAACTAGCGGGGGGGCGTTCACTGAGCAGTACTTC,CASSTSTSGGAFTEQYF
TRBJ2-1,TRBV20-1,-,-,TGCAGTGCTAGAGTCATAGGGGGAGCCACCGGGACTGGCTTCTACAATGAGCAGTTCTTC,CSARVIGGATGTGFYNEQFF
TRBJ2-2,TRBV24-1,-,-,TGTGCCACCAGGGACTACCAGAACACCGGGGAGCTGTTTTTT,CATRDYQNTGELFF
TRBJ1-2,TRBV6-1,-,few,TGTGCCAGCAGTGAAGCGCGGGGGACTAACTATGGCTACACCTTC,CASSEARGTNYGYTF
TRBJ1-4,TRBV7-2,-,few,TGTGCCAGCAGCCCCACCAGGGGATCTACTAATGAAAAACTGTTTTTT,CASSPTRGSTNEKLFF
TRBJ2-3,TRBV28,-,-,TGTGCCAGCAGCAGCGGGACACCTGCCGTGTATACGCAGTATTTT,CASSSGTPAVYTQYF
TRBJ1-5,TRBV6-2/TRBV6-3,-,-,TGTGCCAGCAGTTACGTTTTGTCGCCCCAGCATTTT,CASSYVLSPQHF
TRBJ1-1,TRBV4-1,-,-,TGCGCCAGCAGCCTTCGGGAGGGCCCCTCGAACACTGAAGCTTTCTTT,CASSLREGPSNTEAFF
TRBJ2-2,TRBV11-2,TRBD2,-,TGTGCCAGCAGCATCCGGACTAGCGGGGGGTCCGGGGAGCTGTTTTTT,CASSIRTSGGSGELFF
TRBJ2-4,TRBV11-2,-,-,TGTGCCAGCAGCTACCGACAGGAGGGCATTCAGTACTTC,CASSYRQEGIQYF
TRBJ2-5,TRBV5-1,TRBD2,once,TGCGCCAGCAGTGCTAGCGGGAGGTTCCAAGAGACCCAGTACTTC,CASSASGRFQETQYF
TRBJ1-2,TRBV20-1,TRBD1,few,TGCAGTGCTGAGGGGACAGGGGCGAACTATGGCTACACCTTC,CSAEGTGANYGYTF
TRBJ1-6,TRBV6-6,-,-,TGTGCCAGCAGCAACACAGGGCCTGCCCACTTT,CASSNTGPAHF
TRBJ2-7,TRBV7-2,-,many,TGTGCCAGCAGCTCCCAATTCGGGACTCGGACCTACGAGCAGTACTTC,CASSSQFGTRTYEQYF
TRBJ2-7,TRBV7-2,TRBD2,few,TGTGCCAGCAGCAGAACGTCAGCGGGGGGGTACGAGCAGTACTTC,CASSRTSAGGYEQYF
TRBJ1-2,TRBV20-1,-,-,TGCAGTGCTAGAGCCGCAGGAGGTTGGGATGGCTACACCTTC,CSARAAGGWDGYTF
TRBJ2-5,TRBV29-1,TRBD2,few,TGCAGCGTTGAAGTTAGGGCTAGCGGGAGGGGGGAGACCCAGTACTTC,CSVEVRASGRGETQYF
TRBJ1-2,TRBV5-6,-,-,TGTGCCAGCAGCCCCCTGGATGGGGGGCAGGGATATGGCTACACCTTC,CASSPLDGGQGYGYTF
TRBJ2-4,TRBV18,-,few,TGTGCCAGCTCACCACCTACAGGGCTCGCCAAAAACATTCAGTACTTC,CASSPPTGLAKNIQYF
TRBJ2-1,TRBV6-2/TRBV6-3,-,few,TGTGCCAGCAGCCGACAGCAGCTAAACAATGAGCAGTTCTTC,CASSRQQLNNEQFF
TRBJ2-7,TRBV5-1,TRBD2,-,TGCGCCAGCAGCCCTTCCGGGACTAGCAACCATGAGCAGTACTTC,CASSPSGTSNHEQYF
TRBJ1-4,TRBV3-1,TRBD1,-,TGTGCCAGCAGCCAAGGAAGGGGGCGCGCTGAAAAACTGTTTTTT,CASSQGRGRAEKLFF
TRBJ2-7,TRBV7-2,-,-,TGTGCCAGCAGCTCCTCTTACGTTCTCAGTGATGAGCAGTACTTC,CASSSSYVLSDEQYF
TRBJ2-2,TRBV5-6,TRBD1,-,TGTGCCAGCAGCGCGGACAGGGTGAGGACCGGGGAGCCGTTTTTT,CASSADRVRTGEPFF
TRBJ2-2,TRBV7-9,-,-,TGTGCCAGCACCCCCCTCGCCGGGGAGCTGTTTTTT,CASTPLAGELFF
TRBJ2-3,TRBV5-1,TRBD2,few,TGCGCCAGCAGCCCTCAGTCCGCGGGGGGAACAGATACGCAGTATTTT,CASSPQSAGGTDTQYF
TRBJ2-1,TRBV27,TRBD2,-,TGTGCCAGCAGTCCCACTAGCGGGGTTAGCTCCCACAATGAGCAGTTCTTC,CASSPTSGVSSHNEQFF
TRBJ1-2,TRBV24-1,-,-,TGTGCCACCAGTGATTTCTTGGGCGCTGGCTACACCTTC,CATSDFLGAGYTF
TRBJ2-7,TRBV5-6,-,-,TGTGCCAGCAGCTTGTGGTATACCAGGGACGAGCAGTACTTC,CASSLWYTRDEQYF
TRBJ2-5,TRBV14,-,-,TGTGCCAGCAGCCAAGGCAGAAACAGAAACCAAGAGACCCAGTACTTC,CASSQGRNRNQETQYF
TRBJ1-6,TRBV2,-,-,TGTGCCAGCAGTGACCCTCCTGACGATAATTCACCCCTCCACTTT,CASSDPPDDNSPLHF
TRBJ1-6,TRBV9,TRBD1,-,TGTGCCAGCAGCGTTCAGGGGGCCAGCAATTCACCCCTCCACTTT,CASSVQGASNSPLHF
TRBJ1-5,TRBV7-2,-,few,TGTGCCAGCAGCCCCTCGAGGGAACAGCCCCAGCATTTT,CASSPSREQPQHF
TRBJ2-6,TRBV4-2,TRBD1,-,TGTGCCAGCAGCGGTGGGCAGGGGGCGCGGGGGGCCAACGTCCTGACTTTC,CASSGGQGARGANVLTF
TRBJ1-1,TRBV24-1,-,-,TGTGCCACCAGTGACCTTCCTCGGGGGATGAACACTGAAGCTTTCTTT,CATSDLPRGMNTEAFF
TRBJ2-1,TRBV20-1,TRBD2,few,TGCAGTGCCCTAGGACTAGCGGGAGTGAATGAGCAGTTCTTC,CSALGLAGVNEQFF
TRBJ2-5,TRBV5-1,-,-,TGCGCCAGCAGCAACCCTCCAAGACTAGAGACCCAGTACTTC,CASSNPPRLETQYF
TRBJ2-7,TRBV3-1,-,-,TGTGCCAGCAGCCGGGGGCCTAGGCTCGGAGCGGGTGGGACCTACGAGCAGTACTTC,CASSRGPRLGAGGTYEQYF
TRBJ1-5,TRBV5-1,TRBD1,few,TGCGCCAGCAGCCTCGGGACAGCTAGGAATCAGCCCCAGCATTTT,CASSLGTARNQPQHF
TRBJ2-7,TRBV6-2/TRBV6-3,-,many,TGTGCCAGCAGTTACTCGAACGCCTACCTCCGGTACGAGCAGTACTTC,CASSYSNAYLRYEQYF
TRBJ2-3,TRBV29-1,TRBD2,-,TGCAGCGTTGAAGCTTGGGAGCGGGGGGGGCCAGATACGCAGTATTTT,CSVEAWERGGPDTQYF
TRBJ2-3,TRBV12-3/TRBV12-4,-,-,TGTGCCAGCACGGGACTGCCCAAGGATACGCAGTATTTT,CASTGLPKDTQYF
TRBJ2-5,TRBV25-1,-,-,TGTGCCAGCAGTGAGGGGAGGTGGGGACAGAAAGAGACCCAGTACTTC,CASSEGRWGQKETQYF
TRBJ2-3,TRBV6-6,-,-,TGTGCCAGCAGTTACGAGCCGTTCTTCACAGATACGCAGTATTTT,CASSYEPFFTDTQYF
TRBJ2-5,TRBV7-7,-,-,TGTGCCAGCAGCTTAGTTAACCTAGCCCAAGAGACCCAGTACTTC,CASSLVNLAQETQYF